The clone carrying this T cell receptor beta chain was observed many times. Its cognate antigen is unknown. The data belong to a study of T cells in Graves' hyperthyroidism and ophthalmopathy. Study-level background: Peripheral blood collection took place at initial diagnosis, before any treatment.

V trimming: 1 base; J trimming: 5 bases; junction bases outside the gene matches: 8. Germline V CDR1 and CDR2: SGHVS, FQNEAQ. The CDR3 sequence is 17 residues long. General study findings and limits: Researchers found most expanded thyroid clonotypes above 0.001 in blood as well.

Patients showing uncontrolled infection, other autoimmune disease, pregnancy or lactation were ineligible. For the diagnoses, clinical symptoms, serum thyroxine and TRAb, thyroid ultrasound and orbital computed tomography were used. From RNA transcripts, TCR beta CDR3 regions were amplified. First-round RT-PCR of the TCR CDR3 relied on the HTBI primer set. TCRdb re-derived calls from the multiplex PCR reads in MiXCR, one entry per CDR3 protein. The sample lists approximately 58,000 distinct CDR3 sequences; 40% to 55% were seen once. Sequencing was done on a sample of blood. This receptor was taken from a woman aged 25-40 years with Graves' ophthalmopathy. The rearrangement uses TRBV7-8 and TRBJ2-3; the match to TRBD2 covers 11 bases. The CDR3 DNA sequence: TGTGCCAGCAGCTTAGAGCCGGGACTAGCGGTCCTAGATACGCAGTATTTT. This codes for CASSLEPGLAVLDTQYF.